A selection of T cell receptor beta chains follows, all from one sample in a study of blood T cells in healthy people across ages. TCRdb redid the calling of the 5' RACE reads with MiXCR, one entry per CDR3 protein. The table records about 730,000 distinct CDR3 sequences, 40% to 45% of them present only once. The sample comprised blood. These receptors all stem from a woman aged 60-75 years in good health. Both conserved end residues are part of each CDR3. The D gene is left open where the match is weak. The listing skips clone size in some rows; elsewhere it reads once, few, many or a size class.

>TRBJ2-7|TRBD2|NA|TRBV7-9
TGTGCCAGCAGCACCCTAGCGGGGGCCCAGGGGTACGAGCAGTACTTC
CASSTLAGAQGYEQYF
>TRBJ2-3|TRBD2|NA|TRBV7-3
TGTCCCAGCAGCCAAGGGGCCGGGGGGAGCACAGATACGCAGTATTTT
CPSSQGAGGSTDTQYF
>TRBJ1-1|NA|NA|TRBV6-5
TGTGCCAGCCGTAATGCGGGGGGCGCCCACACTGAAGCTTTCTTT
CASRNAGGAHTEAFF
>TRBJ2-1|TRBD2|many|TRBV20-1
TGCAGTGCTAGCATCCGCGTAGCGGGAGTCATATACAATGAGCAGTTCTTC
CSASIRVAGVIYNEQFF
>TRBJ2-1|NA|NA|TRBV3-1
TGTGCCAGCAGCCAAGCTATCGGGGCGAGCTCCTACAATGAGCAGTTCTTC
CASSQAIGASSYNEQFF
>TRBJ2-1|TRBD2|few|TRBV20-1
TGCAGTGCGACCCCTAGCGGCCTATGGGAGAATGAGCAGTTCTTC
CSATPSGLWENEQFF
>TRBJ2-5|NA|NA|TRBV20-1
TGCAGCGCCAGACTAGTATCCAATGAGCAGTACTTC
CSARLVSNEQYF
>TRBJ1-2|NA|NA|TRBV28
TGTGCCAGCATCGACCTCAACTATGGCCACACCTTC
CASIDLNYGHTF
>TRBJ2-3|TRBD2|few|TRBV27
TGTGCCAGCAGTTTATGGGGAGCGGGAGCGAGCACAGATACGCAGTATTTT
CASSLWGAGASTDTQYF
>TRBJ2-3|NA|NA|TRBV4-3
TGCGCCAGCGCCCCCCGGGGGGACACAGGGTACACAGATACGCAGTATTTT
CASAPRGDTGYTDTQYF
>TRBJ2-4|NA|NA|TRBV20-1
TGCAGTGCTATTAATCCCGGGACTGGGGACATTCAGGACTTC
CSAINPGTGDIQDF
>TRBJ2-7|NA|few|TRBV20-1
TGCAGTGCTAGATCCTTACTACACGAGCAGTACTTC
CSARSLLHEQYF